A single sample is the source of the 24 T cell receptor beta chains below, sequenced in a study of T cell responses to AZD1222 COVID-19 vaccine. Sequencing was performed with immunoSEQ multiplex PCR; in TCRdb, only in-frame clones are kept and a portion is missing. This sample has roughly 100,000 clones, with roughly 90% found just once. The specimen comprised peripheral blood, sampled on day 0 of AZD1222 vaccination. Receptor source: an adult in good health.

The chain recombines TRBV5-3 with TRBJ1-5; no definite D call. TRBV5-3 is recorded as an ORF, its role being uncertain. Trimming left V 8 bases short and J 1 base short, with 7 bases between. The CDR3 runs to 12 residues. CDR3 sequence reads: CARELSNQPQHF. CDR3 DNA: TGTGCCAGGGAGCTGAGCAATCAGCCCCAGCATTTT.

The chain employs TRBV28 and TRBJ2-3; D is perhaps TRBD2 (5 bases). The CDR3 length is 16 residues. Trimming removed 5 bases at V and 2 bases at J, with 17 bases between. Germline CDR1 reads MDHEN; CDR2 reads SYDVKM. The CDR3 DNA sequence: TGTGCCAGCAGTCCCCCTAGGAAGCGGCACACAGATACGCAGTATTTT. Protein product: CASSPPRKRHTDTQYF.

The CDR3 loop reads CASSSQAEGYTF. In DNA, the CDR3 is TGCGCCAGCAGCTCCCAGGCCGAGGGCTACACCTTC. The chain recombines TRBV5-1 with TRBJ1-2; D is uncertain. The germline V gene has CDR1 SGHRS and CDR2 YFSETQ. The CDR3 length is 12 residues. Trimming stripped 3 bases from V and 8 bases from J, with 11 bases between.

This clone was detected ten times or more. The gene calls are TRBV10-3 and TRBJ2-2; 7 bases agree with TRBD2. The germline V gene has CDR1 ENHRY and CDR2 SYGVKD. The CDR3 contains 15 residues. Trimming took 4 bases from V and 4 from J; bases not matched to a gene: 6. CDR3 residues: CAISGGTTFTGELFF. CDR3 DNA sequence: TGTGCCATCAGTGGTGGGACTACATTCACCGGGGAGCTGTTTTTT.

This chain joins TRBV28 and TRBJ2-7, with 11 nucleotides matching TRBD1. The CDR3 covers 17 residues. V trimming: 6 bases; J trimming: 1 base; junction bases outside the gene matches: 11. Germline V gives CDR1 MDHEN, CDR2 SYDVKM. This chain's CDR3 is CASSLNPGDRGSYEQYF. The DNA of the CDR3 is TGTGCCAGCAGCCTTAACCCAGGGGACAGGGGGTCCTACGAGCAGTACTTC.

The chain uses TRBV12-2 and TRBJ2-1; the D segment call TRBD2 is taken from the table without a DNA check. TRBV12-2 is recorded as a pseudogene. This CDR3 contains 17 residues. CDR3 in DNA: TGTGCAAGTCGCTTAGAGGCCACAGGACTAGGGTGCGATGAGCAGTTCTTC. It specifies CASRLEATGLGCDEQFF.

This chain links TRBV7-2 with TRBJ2-3; 8 positions agree with TRBD2. V gave up 0 bases and J gave up 5 bases; unmatched junction bases: 4. Germline values: CDR1 SGHTA, CDR2 FQGNSA. The length of the CDR3 is 15 residues. CDR3 in DNA: TGTGCCAGCAGCTTAGCGGGCGGGAGGAGAGATACGCAGTATTTT. Its translation is CASSLAGGRRDTQYF.

The chain couples TRBV5-1 to TRBJ1-5; no reliable D call. CDR1 is SGHRS and CDR2 is YFSETQ in the germline V gene. The V gene lost 3 bases and the J gene lost 0 bases, with 10 bases spanning the gap. This CDR3 spans 15 amino acids. The CDR3: CASSSAGFSNQPQHF. CDR3 nucleotide sequence: TGCGCCAGCAGCTCCGCAGGTTTTAGCAATCAGCCCCAGCATTTT.

This sequence joins TRBV21-1 and TRBJ1-1; the D call in the table, TRBD1, was not verified against the DNA. TRBV21-1 is reported as a pseudogene. The CDR3 consists of 19 residues. The CDR3 here is CASSPISSLADNRGTEAFF. CDR3 in DNA: TGTGCCAGCAGCCCAATCTCATCTCTGGCGGACAATAGGGGCACTGAAGCTTTCTTT.

Only one count was recorded for this clone. The chain uses TRBV19 and TRBJ1-2; D remains ambiguous. V lost 3 bases and J lost 2, with 13 bases in between. This CDR3 spans 15 amino acids. Germline V gives CDR1 LNHDA, CDR2 SQIVND (reference sequence). CDR3 amino acids: CASSMRRTTNYGYTF. DNA for the CDR3: TGTGCCAGTAGTATGCGGAGGACGACGAACTATGGCTACACCTTC.

The genes are TRBV18 and TRBJ1-1; unclear D gene. V gave up 2 bases and J gave up 1 base, with 5 bases separating them. The CDR3 runs to 13 residues. Germline CDR1 KGHSH, CDR2 LQKENI. In DNA form, the CDR3 reads TGTGCCAGCTCACCAGGGCCGAACACTGAAGCTTTCTTT. Translation gives CASSPGPNTEAFF. Looking up the rest from reference TRBV18 and TRBJ1-1 gives the full variable domain: NAGVMQNPRHLVRRRGQEARLRCSPMKGHSHVYWYRQLPEEGLKFMVYLQKENIIDESGMPKERFSAEFPKEGPSILRIQQVVRGDSAAYFCASSPGPNTEAFFGQGTRLTVV.

The genes are TRBV5-6 and TRBJ1-3, with a tentative D call TRBD1 (5 bases). The germline V gene has CDR1 SGHDT and CDR2 YYEEEE. V was pared by 5 bases and J by 4 bases, with 10 bases between. The CDR3 has 13 amino acids. The CDR3 DNA is TGTGCCAGCAGGGACAAGTCGGGAAACACCATATATTTT. Translating gives CASRDKSGNTIYF.

The V gene is TRBV29-1, the J gene TRBJ2-7; 14 bases are shared with TRBD2. The CDR3 has 13 amino acids. The J segment lost 7 bases and the V segment lost 4 bases, leaving 3 bases of the junction unmatched. Germline V lookup: CDR1 SQVTM, CDR2 ANQGSEA. CDR3 in amino acids: CSVGGLAGEEQYF. DNA of the CDR3: TGCAGCGTTGGGGGACTAGCGGGAGAAGAGCAGTACTTC.

This rearrangement joins TRBV5-6 to TRBJ2-7; possible D gene TRBD2, 6 bases. Germline CDR1 SGHDT, CDR2 YYEEEE. Trimming pared 0 bases from V and 0 bases from J, leaving 13 bases between. CDR3 length equals 16 residues. DNA of the CDR3: TGTGCCAGCAGCTTGGTGGGGGGAGGCATCTCCTACGAGCAGTACTTC. Translation gives CASSLVGGGISYEQYF.

The chain recombines TRBV5-1 with TRBJ1-1; D remains ambiguous. This CDR3 has 14 amino acids. The V end was cut by 5 bases, the J end by 1 base, with 12 bases between. Germline lookup yields CDR1 SGHRS and CDR2 YFSETQ. For the CDR3, the DNA is TGCGCCAGCAGATCGGAGCTCCAGAACACTGAAGCTTTCTTT. Its protein is CASRSELQNTEAFF. Together with reference TRBV5-1 and TRBJ1-1, the CDR3 gives the full variable domain: KAGVTQTPRYLIKTRGQQVTLSCSPISGHRSVSWYQQTPGQGLQFLFEYFSETQRNKGNFPGRFSGRQFSNSRSEMNVSTLELGDSALYLCASRSELQNTEAFFGQGTRLTVV.

V usage is TRBV5-1 and J usage is TRBJ2-7; D is undetermined. There are 11 residues in the CDR3. The V gene lost 0 bases and the J gene lost 5 bases, with 3 bases spanning the gap. Germline CDR1 is SGHRS and CDR2 is YFSETQ. The CDR3 DNA is TGCGCCAGCAGCTTGGAGCACGAGCAGTACTTC. It specifies CASSLEHEQYF.

The chain uses TRBV27 and TRBJ2-7; TRBD2 is a possible D gene (6 bases). Germline CDR1 MNHEY, CDR2 SMNVEV (reference sequence). The CDR3 covers 14 residues. Trimming stripped 3 bases from V and 3 bases from J, with 12 bases between. The CDR3 nucleotides read TGTGCCAGCAGTTTCGGAGGGCCGGGCTACGAGCAGTACTTC. This gives the protein CASSFGGPGYEQYF.

The rearrangement links TRBV18 to TRBJ2-7; TRBD2 might be the D (6 bases). This CDR3 region has 14 residues. V dropped 0 bases and J dropped 5 bases, with 11 bases sitting between them. CDR1 is KGHSH and CDR2 is LQKENI in the germline V gene. The CDR3 loop is CASSPPTSKDEQYF. As DNA, the CDR3 is TGTGCCAGCTCACCACCGACTAGTAAGGACGAGCAGTACTTC.

This clone showed up just once. The V gene is TRBV28, the J gene TRBJ1-6; 7 bases line up with TRBD1. CDR1 and CDR2 from the germline V gene are MDHEN and SYDVKM. The ends lost 1 base at V and 10 bases at J; junction bases unmatched: 7. This CDR3 is 15 amino acids long. The CDR3 nucleotides read TGTGCCAGCAGTTTATCGACAGGGTCATACTCACCCCTCCACTTT. Its translation is CASSLSTGSYSPLHF.

V usage is TRBV19 and J usage is TRBJ2-2, with TRBD2 matching 9 bases. Germline V gives CDR1 LNHDA, CDR2 SQIVND (reference sequence). V was pared by 9 bases and J by 8 bases, with 10 bases of the junction left unmatched. The CDR3 covers 14 residues. The CDR3 region has the DNA TGTGCCAGCACCGGTAGCGGGAGAAGAGGGGAGCTGTTTTTT. Translating it yields CASTGSGRRGELFF.

This clone was seen a handful of times. This chain joins TRBV5-8 and TRBJ2-2; D gene unclear. The CDR3 has 14 residues. Per germline, CDR1 SGHTS and CDR2 YDEGEE. Trimming took off 7 bases at V and 7 bases at J, with 17 bases between the two ends. In DNA form, the CDR3 reads TGTGCCAGCTCTCCAGCGATTGGGGTCGGGGAGCTGTTTTTT. Translation gives CASSPAIGVGELFF.

The CDR3 loop is CASSRGGGTEAFF. The CDR3 DNA reads as TGTGCCAGCAGCCGAGGGGGTGGTACTGAAGCTTTCTTT. The rearrangement joins TRBV12-3 or TRBV12-4 to TRBJ1-1; possibly TRBD1 for D (6 bases). The CDR3 has 13 residues. V shed 6 bases and J shed 5 bases, with 13 bases lying between them.

V gene TRBV11-2 combines with J gene TRBJ2-7; tentatively, D is TRBD2 (6 bases). V lost 6 bases and J lost 4, with 13 bases in between. Germline values: CDR1 SGHAT, CDR2 FQNNGV. The CDR3 has 13 residues. CDR3 bases: TGTGCCAGCAGACGGGGGAACGAATACGAGCAGTACTTC. Translation gives CASRRGNEYEQYF. Complete variable domain (other parts from reference TRBV11-2 and TRBJ2-7): EAGVAQSPRYKIIEKRQSVAFWCNPISGHATLYWYQQILGQGPKLLIQFQNNGVVDDSQLPKDRFSAERLKGVDSTLKIQPAKLEDSAVYLCASRRGNEYEQYFGPGTRLTVT.

V gene TRBV7-8 combines with J gene TRBJ2-7; D may be TRBD1 (5 bases). Germline CDR1 is SGHVS and CDR2 is FQNEAQ. The CDR3 runs to 14 residues. V was clipped by 4 bases and J by 5 bases, with 15 bases between them. CDR3 residues: CASSWGPHGNEQYF. The CDR3 nucleotides are TGTGCCAGCAGCTGGGGCCCTCATGGGAACGAGCAGTACTTC.